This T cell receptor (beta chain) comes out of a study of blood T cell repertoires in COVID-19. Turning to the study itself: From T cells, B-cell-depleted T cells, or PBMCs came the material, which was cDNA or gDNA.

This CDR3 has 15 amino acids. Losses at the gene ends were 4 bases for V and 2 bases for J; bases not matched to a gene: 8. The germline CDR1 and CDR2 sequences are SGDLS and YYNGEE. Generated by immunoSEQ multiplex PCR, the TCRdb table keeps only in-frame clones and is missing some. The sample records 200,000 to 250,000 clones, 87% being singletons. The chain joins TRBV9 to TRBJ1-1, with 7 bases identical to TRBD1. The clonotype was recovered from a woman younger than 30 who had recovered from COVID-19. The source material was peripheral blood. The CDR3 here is CASSPTTGFNTEAFF. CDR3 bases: TGTGCCAGCAGCCCGACGACAGGGTTTAACACTGAAGCTTTCTTT.